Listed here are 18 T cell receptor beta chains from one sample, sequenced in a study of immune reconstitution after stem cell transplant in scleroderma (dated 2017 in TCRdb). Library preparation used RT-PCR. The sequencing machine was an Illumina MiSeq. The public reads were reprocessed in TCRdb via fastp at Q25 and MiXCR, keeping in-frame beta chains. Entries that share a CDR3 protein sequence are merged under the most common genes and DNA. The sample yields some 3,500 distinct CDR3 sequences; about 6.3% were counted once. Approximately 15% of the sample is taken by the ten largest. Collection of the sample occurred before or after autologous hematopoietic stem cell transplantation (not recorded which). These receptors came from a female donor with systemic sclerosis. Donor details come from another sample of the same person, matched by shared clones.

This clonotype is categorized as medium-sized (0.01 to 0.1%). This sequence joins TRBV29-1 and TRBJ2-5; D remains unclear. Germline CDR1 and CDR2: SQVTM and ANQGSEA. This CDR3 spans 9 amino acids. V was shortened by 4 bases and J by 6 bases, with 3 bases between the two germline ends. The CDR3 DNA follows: TGCAGCGTTGGGCAGACCCAGTACTTC. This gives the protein CSVGQTQYF.

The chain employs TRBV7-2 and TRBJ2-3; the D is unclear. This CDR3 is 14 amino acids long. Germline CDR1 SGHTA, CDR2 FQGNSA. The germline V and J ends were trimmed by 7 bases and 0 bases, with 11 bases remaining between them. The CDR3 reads CASTAQHSTDTQYF. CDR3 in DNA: TGTGCCAGCACCGCTCAACATAGCACAGATACGCAGTATTTT.

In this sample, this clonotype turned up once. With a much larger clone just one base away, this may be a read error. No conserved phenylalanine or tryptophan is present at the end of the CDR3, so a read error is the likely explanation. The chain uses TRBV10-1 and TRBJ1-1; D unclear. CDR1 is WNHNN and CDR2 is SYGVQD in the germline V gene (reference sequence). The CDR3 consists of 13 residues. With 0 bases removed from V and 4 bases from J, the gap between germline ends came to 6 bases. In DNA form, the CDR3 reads TGCGCCAGCAGTGAGTCGAGATCCACTGAAGCTTTCCTT. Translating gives CASSESRSTEAFL.

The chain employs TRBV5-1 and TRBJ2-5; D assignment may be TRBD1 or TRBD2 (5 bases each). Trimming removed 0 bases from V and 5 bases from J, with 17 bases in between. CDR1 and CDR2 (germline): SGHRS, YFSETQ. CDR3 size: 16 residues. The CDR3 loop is CASSLGVGPSEETQYF. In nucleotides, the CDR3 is TGCGCCAGCAGCTTGGGGGTGGGACCTAGTGAGGAGACCCAGTACTTC.

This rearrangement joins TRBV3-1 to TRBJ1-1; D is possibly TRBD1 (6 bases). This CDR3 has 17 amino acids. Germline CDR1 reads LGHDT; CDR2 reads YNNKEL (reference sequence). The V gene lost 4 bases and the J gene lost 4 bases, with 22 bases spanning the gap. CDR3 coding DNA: TGTGCCAGCAGCCCAGCAAGCGGGGGGCCTGGGGGCACTGAAGCTTTCTTT. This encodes CASSPASGGPGGTEAFF.

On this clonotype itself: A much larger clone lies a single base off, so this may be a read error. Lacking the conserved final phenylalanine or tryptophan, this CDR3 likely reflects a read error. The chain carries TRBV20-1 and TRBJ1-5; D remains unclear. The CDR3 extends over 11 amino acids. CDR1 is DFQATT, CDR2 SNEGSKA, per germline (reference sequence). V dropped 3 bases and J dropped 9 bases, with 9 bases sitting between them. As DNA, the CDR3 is TGCAGTGCTAGCAGGAATGGGCCCCAGCATCTT. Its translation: CSASRNGPQHL.

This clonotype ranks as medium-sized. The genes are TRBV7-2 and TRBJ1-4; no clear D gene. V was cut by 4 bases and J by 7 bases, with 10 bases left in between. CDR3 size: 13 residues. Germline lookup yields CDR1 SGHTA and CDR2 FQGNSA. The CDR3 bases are TGTGCCAGCAGCTCACAAGGAGTTGAAAAACTGTTTTTT. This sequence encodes CASSSQGVEKLFF. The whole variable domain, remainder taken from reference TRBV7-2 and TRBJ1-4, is GAGVSQSPSNKVTEKGKDVELRCDPISGHTALYWYRQSLGQGLEFLIYFQGNSAPDKSGLPSDRFSAERTGGSVSTLTIQRTQQEDSAVYLCASSSQGVEKLFFGSGTQLSVL.

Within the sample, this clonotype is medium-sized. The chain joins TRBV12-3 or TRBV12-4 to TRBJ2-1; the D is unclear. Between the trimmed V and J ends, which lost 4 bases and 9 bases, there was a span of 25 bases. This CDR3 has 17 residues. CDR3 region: CASSSALGLVKSGEQFF. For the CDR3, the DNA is TGTGCCAGCAGTTCAGCCTTAGGGTTAGTTAAATCGGGTGAGCAGTTCTTC.

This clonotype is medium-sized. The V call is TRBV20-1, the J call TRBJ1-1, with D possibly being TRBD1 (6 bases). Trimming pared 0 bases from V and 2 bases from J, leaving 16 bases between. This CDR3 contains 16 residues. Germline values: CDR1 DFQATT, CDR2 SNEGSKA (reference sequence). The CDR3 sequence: CSARDGGRGGNTEAFF. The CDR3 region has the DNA TGCAGTGCTAGAGATGGGGGGCGGGGAGGTAACACTGAAGCTTTCTTT.

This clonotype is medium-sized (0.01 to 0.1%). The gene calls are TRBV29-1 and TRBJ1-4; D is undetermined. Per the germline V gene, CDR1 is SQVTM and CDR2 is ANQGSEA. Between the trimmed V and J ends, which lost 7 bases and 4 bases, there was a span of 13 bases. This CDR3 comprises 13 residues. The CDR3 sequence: CSAGLGFNEKLFF. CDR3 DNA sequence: TGCAGCGCTGGGCTAGGTTTTAATGAAAAACTGTTTTTT. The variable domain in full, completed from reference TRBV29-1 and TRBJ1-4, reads SAVISQKPSRDICQRGTSLTIQCQVDSQVTMMFWYRQQPGQSLTLIATANQGSEATYESGFVIDKFPISRPNLTFSTLTVSNMSPEDSSIYLCSAGLGFNEKLFFGSGTQLSVL.

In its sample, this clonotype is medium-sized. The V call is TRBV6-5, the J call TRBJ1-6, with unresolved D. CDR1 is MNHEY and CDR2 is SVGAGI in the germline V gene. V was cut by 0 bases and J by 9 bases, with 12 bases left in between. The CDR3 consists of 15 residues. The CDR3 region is CASSYSGQLGSPLHF. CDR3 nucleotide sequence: TGTGCCAGCAGTTACTCAGGGCAGCTTGGTTCACCCCTCCACTTT.

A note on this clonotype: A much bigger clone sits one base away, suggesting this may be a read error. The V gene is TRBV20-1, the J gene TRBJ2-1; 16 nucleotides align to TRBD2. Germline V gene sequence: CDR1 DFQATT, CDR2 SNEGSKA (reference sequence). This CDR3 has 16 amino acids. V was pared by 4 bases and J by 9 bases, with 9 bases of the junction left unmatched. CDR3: CSAKDPGTSGGVEQFF. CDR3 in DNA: TGCAGTGCTAAAGACCCCGGGACTAGCGGGGGGGTTGAGCAGTTCTTC.

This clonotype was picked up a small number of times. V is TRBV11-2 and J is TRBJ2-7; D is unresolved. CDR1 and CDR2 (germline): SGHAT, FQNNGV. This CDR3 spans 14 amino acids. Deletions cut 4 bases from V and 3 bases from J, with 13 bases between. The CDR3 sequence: CASSSVPANYEQYF. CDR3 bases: TGTGCCAGCAGCTCCGTGCCCGCGAACTACGAGCAGTACTTC.

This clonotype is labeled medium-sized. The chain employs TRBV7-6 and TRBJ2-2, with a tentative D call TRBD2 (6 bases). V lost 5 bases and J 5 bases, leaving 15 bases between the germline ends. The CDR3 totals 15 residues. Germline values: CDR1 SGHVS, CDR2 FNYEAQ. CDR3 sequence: CASSPTGGITGELFF. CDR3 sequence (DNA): TGTGCCAGCAGCCCGACCGGCGGGATTACCGGGGAGCTGTTTTTT.

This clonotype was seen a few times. The CDR3 DNA follows: TGTGCCAGCAGCCCATACTCCGGGACAGGGAGCCCTAATTCACCCCTCCACTTT. Amino acids: CASSPYSGTGSPNSPLHF. The gene calls are TRBV6-6 and TRBJ1-6; TRBD1 agrees at 9 bases. Germline assignment: CDR1 MNHNY and CDR2 SVGAGI (reference sequence). Unmatched junction bases numbered 15, after V lost 6 bases and J lost 6 bases. This CDR3 has 18 amino acids.

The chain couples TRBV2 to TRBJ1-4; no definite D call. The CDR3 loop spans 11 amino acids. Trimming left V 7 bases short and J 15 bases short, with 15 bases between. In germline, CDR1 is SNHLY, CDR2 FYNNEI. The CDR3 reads CASKRAARVFF. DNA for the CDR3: TGTGCCAGCAAGAGGGCCGCTAGGGTGTTTTTT.

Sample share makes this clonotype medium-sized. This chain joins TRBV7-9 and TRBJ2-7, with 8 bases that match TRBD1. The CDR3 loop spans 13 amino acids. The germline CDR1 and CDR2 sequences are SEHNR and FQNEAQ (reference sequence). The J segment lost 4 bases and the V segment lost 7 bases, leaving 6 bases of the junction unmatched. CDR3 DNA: TGTGCCAGCACCGGACAGGGACAGTACGAGCAGTACTTC. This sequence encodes CASTGQGQYEQYF.

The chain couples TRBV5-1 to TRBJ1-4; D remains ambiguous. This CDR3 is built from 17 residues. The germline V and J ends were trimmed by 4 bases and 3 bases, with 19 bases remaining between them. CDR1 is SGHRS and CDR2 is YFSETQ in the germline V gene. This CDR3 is CASSPKSGRSANEKLFF. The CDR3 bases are TGCGCCAGCAGCCCCAAATCAGGACGGTCGGCTAATGAAAAACTGTTTTTT.